The clone carrying this T cell receptor (beta chain) occurred many times. Its antigen is unidentified. The data stem from a study of blood T cells in healthy people across ages. Study outcomes and limitations: Age showed a roughly linear inverse relationship with TCR beta diversity per million T cells.

A sample-barcoded 5' primer and a J-beta primer mix were used in a second PCR of roughly 7 to 11 cycles. Tagging of each cDNA molecule was performed by a template-switch adaptor with 12 random nucleotides. TCRdb recomputed calls from the 5' RACE reads with MiXCR, one row per CDR3 protein. This sample has approximately 850,000 distinct CDR3 sequences, with 58% found just once. Germline CDR1 SGHAT, CDR2 FQNNGV. This CDR3 comprises 16 residues. With 6 bases removed from V and 0 bases from J, the gap between germline ends came to 18 bases. Sequenced: blood. This chain joins TRBV11-2 and TRBJ2-7; D possibly corresponds to TRBD2 (6 bases). The sequence derives from a man in his thirties or forties in good health. The CDR3 DNA sequence: TGTGCCAGCAGGCCGGTTGTACGGGGGAGCTCCTACGAGCAGTACTTC. Translation: CASRPVVRGSSYEQYF.